Described below is a single T cell receptor beta chain sequence and its context. Its matching antigen is unknown. Treatment in this sample: oral pan-JAK inhibitor, 5-10 mg twice daily. These data belong to a study of CD8+ T cells in alopecia areata. Study details: Each of the treated patients was given oral tofacitinib, 5 to 10 mg twice daily, for moderate-to-severe alopecia areata. Once tofacitinib had been taken for 6 to 18 months, 6 months off drug followed.

Sequencing templates came from extracted RNA that was reverse transcribed into cDNA. Profiled with immunoSEQ multiplex PCR; TCRdb holds only in-frame clones, not every one. Here the sample spans about 210,000 clones, 66% being singletons. General study points: Tofacitinib yielded significantly lower scalp clonality and fewer expanded CD8+ clones among the top 100. It was observed that many expanded lesional clones persisted in scalp and blood during tofacitinib.

Trimming stripped 5 bases from V and 2 bases from J, with 6 bases between. Germline loops: CDR1 LNHDA, CDR2 SQIVND (reference sequence). The CDR3 is 12 residues long. The genes are TRBV19 and TRBJ1-1; no clear D. This receptor was obtained from a human donor with alopecia areata. Sequences were derived from CD4+ T cells sorted from blood, sampled at approximately week 44, from a patient treated with tofacitinib. CDR3 region: CASSRVNTEAFF. The CDR3 DNA sequence: TGTGCCAGTAGTCGCGTTAACACTGAAGCTTTCTTT. The variable domain in full, completed from reference TRBV19 and TRBJ1-1, reads DGGITQSPKYLFRKEGQNVTLSCEQNLNHDAMYWYRQDPGQGLRLIYYSQIVNDFQKGDIAEGYSVSREKKESFPLTVTSAQKNPTAFYLCASSRVNTEAFFGQGTRLTVV.